This is a list of T cell receptor beta chains from one sample in a study of lung T cells in sarcoidosis with Löfgren's syndrome. TCRdb reanalysed the reads using MiXCR and keeps one entry per CDR3 protein. The sample records more than 2,000 distinct CDR3 sequences, about 22% being singletons. The sequenced material came from CD4+ T cells from bronchoalveolar lavage. The receptors derive from a human donor with sarcoidosis (Löfgren's syndrome or another form), or a control subject (not recorded which). Both conserved end residues are part of each CDR3. A D gene is named only where the DNA matches it firmly. Some rows mark clone size as missing; the rest say once, few, many or name a class of expanded clone.

TRBV7-2,TRBJ2-2,-,many,CASSLDRNTGELFF,TGTGCCAGCAGCTTAGACAGGAACACCGGGGAGCTGTTTTTT
TRBV20-1,TRBJ2-3,TRBD2,-,CSALGGLAGTTDAQYF,TGCAGTGCTCTGGGTGGACTAGCAGGGACCACAGATGCGCAGTATTTT
TRBV12-3/TRBV12-4,TRBJ2-6,-,few,CASSFRGSGANVLTF,TGTGCCAGCAGTTTCCGAGGCTCTGGGGCCAACGTCCTGACTTTC
TRBV18,TRBJ1-5,TRBD1,medium-sized,CASSGQGRDQPQHF,TGTGCCAGCTCCGGACAGGGGAGGGATCAGCCCCAGCATTTT
TRBV12-3/TRBV12-4,TRBJ1-1,-,-,CASSLARGTEAFF,TGTGCCAGCAGTTTAGCGCGGGGCACTGAAGCTTTCTTT
TRBV4-2,TRBJ2-7,TRBD2,many,CASSQDRGTSGYEQYF,TGTGCCAGCAGCCAAGACCGCGGGACTAGCGGATACGAGCAGTACTTC
TRBV15,TRBJ1-1,-,-,CATSRDYRPGSTEVFF,TGTGCCACCAGCAGAGATTATAGACCTGGGAGCACTGAAGTTTTCTTT
TRBV9,TRBJ1-3,-,medium-sized,CASSEQTYGNTIYF,TGTGCCAGCAGTGAGCAGACATACGGAAACACCATATATTTT
TRBV30,TRBJ1-1,-,many,CAWSGEARGNTEAFF,TGTGCCTGGAGTGGAGAGGCCCGGGGGAACACTGAAGCTTTCTTT
TRBV10-3,TRBJ2-5,-,medium-sized,CASLKILTETQYF,TGTGCCTCACTGAAAATTTTGACTGAGACCCAGTACTTC
TRBV12-3/TRBV12-4,TRBJ2-1,-,medium-sized,CASTPHVSYNEQFF,TGTGCCAGCACCCCCCACGTCTCCTACAATGAGCAGTTCTTC
TRBV7-3,TRBJ2-5,-,medium-sized,CASSSTAGSQETQYF,TGTGCCAGCAGCTCCACGGCCGGGAGCCAAGAGACCCAGTACTTC
TRBV19,TRBJ1-1,-,many,CASRNRAMNTEAFF,TGTGCCAGTAGAAACAGGGCCATGAACACTGAAGCTTTCTTT
TRBV6-6,TRBJ2-7,-,-,CASRLTIAGLYEQYF,TGTGCCAGCAGGTTAACTATCGCCGGGTTGTACGAGCAGTACTTC
TRBV20-1,TRBJ2-3,-,large,CSARDLGSSTADTQYF,TGCAGTGCTAGAGATCTGGGCTCAAGCACAGCAGATACGCAGTATTTT
TRBV2,TRBJ1-1,-,large,CASSGQERTEAFF,TGTGCCAGCAGTGGACAGGAAAGGACTGAAGCTTTCTTT
TRBV25-1,TRBJ2-2,-,large,CASRLPSGAGPGELFF,TGTGCCAGCAGGCTGCCATCGGGGGCGGGGCCCGGGGAGCTGTTTTTT
TRBV20-1,TRBJ2-7,-,many,CSAHLQPGEQYF,TGCAGTGCCCACCTACAGCCGGGGGAGCAGTACTTC
TRBV28,TRBJ1-1,-,-,CASRKGRAEASF,TGTGCCAGCAGGAAAGGGCGCGCTGAGGCTTCCTTT
TRBV25-1,TRBJ1-6,TRBD1,medium-sized,CASSARTGTVDSPLHF,TGTGCCAGCAGTGCCCGGACAGGGACGGTGGATTCACCCCTCCACTTT
TRBV10-3,TRBJ2-7,TRBD1,medium-sized,CAIRRDSEQDEQYF,TGTGCCATCAGAAGGGACAGCGAGCAGGACGAGCAGTACTTC
TRBV2,TRBJ2-7,-,medium-sized,CASSTNGGRGEQYF,TGTGCCAGCAGTACGAATGGCGGTCGGGGGGAGCAGTACTTC
TRBV6-2/TRBV6-3,TRBJ2-2,-,large,CASSYQDTVPGELFF,TGTGCCAGCAGTTACCAAGACACAGTCCCCGGGGAGCTGTTTTTT
TRBV2,TRBJ2-7,TRBD2,large,CASSEEGGNEQYF,TGTGCCAGCAGTGAAGAGGGAGGGAACGAGCAGTACTTC
TRBV11-2,TRBJ2-7,-,medium-sized,CAIPGQGGYEQYF,TGTGCCATCCCGGGGCAGGGCGGCTACGAGCAGTACTTC
TRBV6-1,TRBJ1-2,-,-,CSSSERSYGYTF,TGTTCCAGCAGTGAGCGGAGCTATGGCTACACCTTC
TRBV6-1,TRBJ1-3,-,medium-sized,CASSLSSWSSGNTIYF,TGTGCCAGCAGTTTAAGTAGCTGGAGCTCTGGAAACACCATATATTTT
TRBV7-6,TRBJ1-5,-,medium-sized,CASSLNSGPQPQHF,TGTGCCAGCAGCTTAAATTCGGGGCCCCAGCCCCAGCATTTT
TRBV18,TRBJ2-7,TRBD2,many,CASSEEQREAYEQYF,TGTGCCAGCTCAGAGGAGCAGCGGGAGGCCTACGAGCAGTACTTC
TRBV20-1,TRBJ1-5,TRBD1,-,CSATRPDREHDQPQHF,TGCAGTGCTACCCGGCCGGACAGGGAGCACGATCAGCCCCAGCATTTT
TRBV4-1,TRBJ1-3,-,large,CASSQGGIGNTIYF,TGCGCCAGCAGCCAAGGAGGAATTGGAAACACCATATATTTT
TRBV12-3/TRBV12-4,TRBJ1-1,TRBD1,medium-sized,CASSQGEGVTEAFF,TGTGCCAGCAGCCAGGGGGAGGGAGTCACTGAAGCTTTCTTT
TRBV4-3,TRBJ2-1,-,large,CASSQDLTGYNEQFF,TGCGCCAGCAGCCAAGATCTGACAGGCTACAATGAGCAGTTCTTC
TRBV28,TRBJ1-5,-,large,CASSFKVQPQHF,TGTGCCAGCAGTTTCAAGGTGCAGCCCCAGCATTTT
TRBV4-1,TRBJ1-5,TRBD1,medium-sized,CASSRPGTGQQPQHF,TGCGCCAGCAGCCGCCCCGGGACAGGTCAACAGCCCCAGCATTTT
TRBV20-1,TRBJ2-1,TRBD2,medium-sized,CSARGRGGKRNRLVDEQFF,TGCAGTGCTAGAGGACGGGGGGGCAAGAGAAATAGGTTGGTAGATGAGCAGTTCTTC
TRBV2,TRBJ1-4,-,medium-sized,CASSSATGREKLFF,TGTGCCAGCAGTTCTGCCACGGGGAGAGAAAAACTGTTTTTT
TRBV6-2/TRBV6-3,TRBJ1-3,-,few,CASSCGTGNTIYF,TGTGCCAGCAGTTGCGGGACAGGAAACACCATATATTTT
TRBV4-3,TRBJ2-7,TRBD1,many,CASSPYPGTVSYEQYF,TGCGCCAGCAGCCCCTATCCCGGGACAGTTTCCTACGAGCAGTACTTC
TRBV7-2,TRBJ2-3,TRBD2,large,CASSLERGRTDTQYF,TGTGCCAGCAGCTTGGAGCGGGGGAGGACAGATACGCAGTATTTT
TRBV4-1,TRBJ2-3,-,medium-sized,CASSQLPRDTQYF,TGCGCCAGCAGCCAGCTTCCGAGGGATACGCAGTATTTT
TRBV2,TRBJ1-3,-,many,CASIYSGNTIYF,TGTGCCAGCATCTACTCTGGAAACACCATATATTTT